One TCR beta chain is described in this entry. Its target is not known. CDR3 length: 17 residues. These data belong to a study of cytomegalovirus exposure and HLA in healthy donors. Study results and limitations: No immune exposure information besides CMV serostatus was available. With later analysis, a missense DCLRE1C variant became linked to TCR beta V- and J-gene trimming.

This PCR relied on a set of 60 Vbeta primers and 13 Jbeta primers. Assay used: immunoSEQ multiplex PCR; TCRdb lists only in-frame clones, some missing. The repertoire holds fewer than 200,000 clones, with about four fifths as singletons. Samples came from healthy bone marrow donors. The specimen was PBMCs. This receptor was taken from a woman under 30 in good health and CMV-seronegative. The chain carries TRBV21-1 and TRBJ2-7; the table's D call of TRBD2 was not tested on the DNA. TRBV21-1 is recorded as a pseudogene. The CDR3 nucleotides read TGTGCCAGCAGCCCCTCCTCTGGAGAGATTACGACCTACGAGCAGTACTTC. This sequence encodes CASSPSSGEITTYEQYF.